This T cell receptor beta chain was sequenced during a study of blood T cell repertoires in COVID-19. For the study at large: The origin of the acute and convalescent COVID-19 samples was the United States, Italy and Spain. PBMCs, B-cell-depleted T cells, or T cells were the source of the cDNA or gDNA that made up the material.

This CDR3 region has 14 residues. Trimming took 1 base from V and 4 from J, leaving 11 bases between them. Germline CDR1 and CDR2: SGHDT and YYEEEE. The authors' processing: Reference gene primer amplification yielded estimated nucleated cell counts. Sequenced by immunoSEQ multiplex PCR; TCRdb stores in-frame clones only, minus some. V and J calls plus clone size are reproduced from that table; the DNA served to infer D and trimming. The data hold some 190,000 clones, with around 80% observed a single time. This sequence joins TRBV5-6 and TRBJ1-2; D gene ambiguous. The TCR sequence derives from a human donor in a cohort sampled during active COVID-19. Sequencing was done on a sample of peripheral blood. CDR3 amino acids: CASSLLEEGYGYTF. In nucleotides, the CDR3 is TGTGCCAGCAGCTTGCTCGAGGAGGGCTATGGCTACACCTTC. Together with reference TRBV5-6 and TRBJ1-2, the CDR3 gives the full variable domain: DAGVTQSPTHLIKTRGQQVTLRCSPKSGHDTVSWYQQALGQGPQFIFQYYEEEERQRGNFPDRFSGHQFPNYSSELNVNALLLGDSALYLCASSLLEEGYGYTFGSGTRLTVV.